This entry features one T cell receptor (beta chain) sequence. The source of the sample is a study of blood T cell repertoires in COVID-19. Across the study: Sources were T cells, B-cell-depleted T cells, or PBMCs; the material itself was cDNA or gDNA.

The CDR3 length is 14 residues. V was trimmed by 0 bases and J by 3 bases, leaving 9 bases between them. Germline V gene data show CDR1 as SGHAT and CDR2 as FQNNGV. The repertoire was sequenced with immunoSEQ multiplex PCR; TCRdb's copy has only in-frame clones and lacks some. The sample carries 100,000 or so clones, roughly 86% recorded once. This chain links TRBV11-2 with TRBJ2-7; D may be TRBD2 (7 bases). The source is a woman aged 30 to 39 with acute or convalescent COVID-19. The sample was peripheral blood. Written as DNA, the CDR3 is TGTGCCAGCAGCTTAGATAGGGGGGGCTACGAGCAGTACTTC. Protein sequence: CASSLDRGGYEQYF.